This TCR beta chain was sequenced during a study of cytomegalovirus exposure and HLA in healthy donors. General observations from the study: Subsequent analysis revealed that first-cohort TCR clusters tended to co-occur in the 120 or so validation repertoires.

Generated by immunoSEQ multiplex PCR, the TCRdb table keeps only in-frame clones and is missing some. The sample lists 200,000 or so clones, about 89% occurring once. Of note for this clone: As yet, its antigen is unknown.

This clonotype was obtained from a woman between 18 and 29 years old in good health and CMV-seronegative. The material sequenced was PBMCs.

CDR3 in amino acids: CASSFAGARGQPQHF. CDR3 in DNA: TGTGCCAGCAGTTTCGCGGGGGCACGGGGTCAGCCCCAGCATTTT. This sequence joins TRBV28 and TRBJ1-5; D might be TRBD1 (6 bases). CDR1 and CDR2 (germline): MDHEN, SYDVKM. Between the trimmed V and J ends, which lost 3 bases and 6 bases, there was a span of 15 bases. The CDR3 consists of 15 residues.